Each of the 27 T cell receptor beta chains below was sequenced from the same sample in a study of siplizumab effects on memory and regulatory T cells. Sequencing used immunoSEQ multiplex PCR; TCRdb keeps in-frame clones, though not all of them. The sample has 100,000 to 110,000 clones, about nine tenths seen once. The source material was CD4+ T cells sorted from blood. These receptors originate from a human donor in good health.

The rearrangement links TRBV7-9 to TRBJ2-5; TRBD2 agrees at 7 bases. Looked up from germline, CDR1 is SEHNR and CDR2 is FQNEAQ (reference sequence). The ends lost 5 bases at V and 5 bases at J; junction bases unmatched: 14. The length of the CDR3 is 16 residues. This CDR3 is CASSLGASGLAETQYF. DNA of the CDR3: TGTGCCAGCAGCCTGGGTGCTAGCGGACTGGCGGAGACCCAGTACTTC.

The rearrangement uses TRBV4-1 and TRBJ2-5; 8 nucleotides line up with TRBD1. The CDR3 has 14 amino acids. CDR1 and CDR2 (germline): MGHRA, YSYEKL. With V trimmed by 5 bases and J by 5 bases, 7 bases remained unmatched. This chain's CDR3 is CASSARTGRETQYF. In nucleotides, the CDR3 is TGCGCCAGCAGCGCGCGGACAGGGCGGGAGACCCAGTACTTC.

This sequence joins TRBV30 and TRBJ1-1; D gene ambiguous. The V and J ends lost 0 bases and 0 bases respectively, with 14 bases between them. This CDR3 is 16 amino acids long. The germline CDR1 and CDR2 sequences are GTSNPN and SVGIG (reference sequence). The CDR3 DNA is TGTGCCTGGAGTGTAAGGGCGGGCTCGGTGAACACTGAAGCTTTCTTT. Amino acids: CAWSVRAGSVNTEAFF.

The chain couples TRBV5-1 to TRBJ2-7, with 8 bases identical to TRBD1. Trimming cost V 0 bases and J 5 bases; bases outside gene matches: 7. In germline, CDR1 is SGHRS, CDR2 YFSETQ. The CDR3 has 15 residues. CDR3 amino acids: CASSLASTGAHEQYF. The CDR3 DNA follows: TGCGCCAGCAGCTTGGCCTCGACAGGGGCCCACGAGCAGTACTTC.

This chain joins TRBV29-1 and TRBJ1-2; weak D call: TRBD1 (5 bases). The CDR3 covers 11 residues. Germline lookup yields CDR1 SQVTM and CDR2 ANQGSEA. Trimming left V 2 bases short and J 7 bases short, with 8 bases between. The CDR3 nucleotides read TGCAGCGTTGAACCGGGACGTGGCTACACCTTC. It is translated as CSVEPGRGYTF.

In its sample, this clone was seen once. The chain uses TRBV5-1 and TRBJ2-1; TRBD2 aligns across 11 bases. This CDR3 is built from 13 residues. Germline trimming cut 4 bases from V and 9 bases from J; bases unmatched to any gene: 3. Germline V gene data show CDR1 as SGHRS and CDR2 as YFSETQ. The DNA for the CDR3 is TGCGCCAGCAGCCCCGGGACTAGCGGTGAGCAGTTCTTC. The encoded protein is CASSPGTSGEQFF. The whole variable domain, remainder taken from reference TRBV5-1 and TRBJ2-1, is KAGVTQTPRYLIKTRGQQVTLSCSPISGHRSVSWYQQTPGQGLQFLFEYFSETQRNKGNFPGRFSGRQFSNSRSEMNVSTLELGDSALYLCASSPGTSGEQFFGPGTRLTVL.

The chain is built from TRBV5-6 and TRBJ1-1; D might be TRBD1 (5 bases). V was trimmed by 3 bases and J by 4 bases, leaving 16 bases between them. The germline CDR1 and CDR2 sequences are SGHDT and YYEEEE. This CDR3 is built from 15 residues. The CDR3 DNA sequence: TGTGCCAGCAGCTCGCTGGGGGGGATGGGCACTGAAGCTTTCTTT. Translating gives CASSSLGGMGTEAFF.

This clone was seen a few times. The chain combines TRBV19 with TRBJ1-2, with D maybe TRBD1 (5 bases). Trimming cost V 5 bases and J 5 bases, with 15 bases left between them. Germline values: CDR1 LNHDA, CDR2 SQIVND (reference sequence). The CDR3 contains 14 residues. CDR3 loop: CASSGTRGPYGYTF. The DNA of the CDR3 is TGTGCCAGTAGTGGGACTCGAGGTCCATATGGCTACACCTTC.

The chain employs TRBV18 and TRBJ1-1, with D perhaps matching TRBD1 (6 bases). The CDR3 extends over 14 amino acids. CDR1 and CDR2 from the germline V gene are KGHSH and LQKENI. The V end was cut by 3 bases, the J end by 5 bases, with 13 bases between. CDR3 in amino acids: CASSPQGSDTEAFF. The CDR3 DNA follows: TGTGCCAGCTCACCGCAGGGGTCGGATACTGAAGCTTTCTTT. Combining the CDR3 with reference TRBV18 and TRBJ1-1 gives the whole variable domain NAGVMQNPRHLVRRRGQEARLRCSPMKGHSHVYWYRQLPEEGLKFMVYLQKENIIDESGMPKERFSAEFPKEGPSILRIQQVVRGDSAAYFCASSPQGSDTEAFFGQGTRLTVV.

The chain combines TRBV6-1 with TRBJ1-2; maybe TRBD1 (5 bases). This CDR3 spans 14 amino acids. Trimming removed 7 bases from V and 3 bases from J, with 15 bases in between. Germline V lookup: CDR1 MNHNS, CDR2 SASEGT. For the CDR3, the DNA is TGTGCCAGCATCTCCGGTGCAGGGTACTATGGCTACACCTTC. Amino acids: CASISGAGYYGYTF.

The chain couples TRBV7-2 to TRBJ2-5; possibly TRBD2 for D (5 bases). With 2 bases removed from V and 7 bases from J, the gap between germline ends came to 14 bases. The CDR3 length is 14 residues. Germline assignment: CDR1 SGHTA and CDR2 FQGNSA. The CDR3 is CASSLLGVPGTQYF. CDR3 nucleotides: TGTGCCAGCAGCTTACTCGGGGTTCCGGGGACCCAGTACTTC.

This clone has only one observation. V and J are TRBV19 and TRBJ2-1; TRBD2 matches at 8 bases. The V gene's germline CDR1 is LNHDA and CDR2 SQIVND (reference sequence). With V trimmed by 3 bases and J by 8 bases, 9 bases remained unmatched. The length of the CDR3 is 15 residues. CDR3 DNA: TGTGCCAGTAGTATTTCGGCGGGGGGTCGGTATGAGCAGTTCTTC. This codes for CASSISAGGRYEQFF.

This chain links TRBV16 with TRBJ2-7; D possibly corresponds to TRBD1 (6 bases). V gave up 2 bases and J gave up 3 bases, with 11 bases separating them. The length of the CDR3 is 14 residues. Germline V gene lookup returns CDR1 KGHSY and CDR2 FQNENV. The CDR3 protein is CASSQRGINYEQYF. CDR3 bases: TGTGCCAGCAGCCAAAGGGGGATTAACTACGAGCAGTACTTC.

This chain links TRBV5-1 with TRBJ2-6; maybe TRBD2 (6 bases). Deletions cut 4 bases from V and 4 bases from J, with 15 bases between. Germline CDR1 SGHRS, CDR2 YFSETQ. This CDR3 is 16 amino acids long. The CDR3 DNA sequence: TGCGCCAGCAGCGTCGGGAGCCAATACGGGGCCAACGTCCTGACTTTC. The encoded protein is CASSVGSQYGANVLTF.

The chain joins TRBV19 to TRBJ1-1; 8 bases match TRBD1. This CDR3 contains 19 residues. In germline, CDR1 is LNHDA, CDR2 SQIVND (reference sequence). V lost 7 bases, J lost 4 bases, and 23 bases stayed unmatched. CDR3 protein: CASKQGIGQGLRNATEAFF. CDR3 DNA sequence: TGTGCCAGTAAACAGGGGATTGGACAGGGTCTTCGAAATGCCACTGAAGCTTTCTTT.

The chain has TRBV5-6 and TRBJ1-2; a possible D gene is TRBD1 (6 bases). V lost 0 bases and J 6 bases, leaving 15 bases between the germline ends. This CDR3 spans 15 amino acids. Germline CDR1 and CDR2: SGHDT and YYEEEE. This CDR3 is CASSLALGAFHGYTF. The CDR3 DNA reads TGTGCCAGCAGCTTGGCTCTGGGGGCGTTCCATGGCTACACCTTC.

The chain recombines TRBV10-3 with TRBJ1-2, with TRBD1 as a possible D gene (5 bases). CDR1 and CDR2 from the germline V gene are ENHRY and SYGVKD. Between the trimmed V and J ends, which lost 1 base and 6 bases, there was a span of 18 bases. The CDR3 totals 16 residues. The CDR3 DNA reads as TGTGCCATCAGTGAGTTTGGGACGAGTCCTAATAATGGCTACACCTTC. This translates into CAISEFGTSPNNGYTF.

V gene TRBV2 combines with J gene TRBJ1-2, with D hard to call. The CDR3 runs 13 residues. V dropped 4 bases and J dropped 4 bases, with 10 bases sitting between them. Germline loops: CDR1 SNHLY, CDR2 FYNNEI. This chain's CDR3 is CASSAQITYGYTF. CDR3 DNA sequence: TGTGCCAGCAGTGCACAGATTACCTATGGCTACACCTTC.

The rearrangement uses TRBV7-6 and TRBJ2-1; unclear D gene. This CDR3 contains 14 residues. Germline assignment: CDR1 SGHVS and CDR2 FNYEAQ. V dropped 0 bases and J dropped 8 bases, with 11 bases sitting between them. The CDR3 loop is CASSLAIGSDEQFF. DNA of the CDR3: TGTGCCAGCAGCTTAGCGATAGGGTCGGATGAGCAGTTCTTC.

The chain has TRBV10-3 and TRBJ2-1; maybe TRBD1 (5 bases). The CDR3 has 15 amino acids. Per germline, CDR1 ENHRY and CDR2 SYGVKD. With 3 bases removed from V and 4 bases from J, the gap between germline ends came to 13 bases. CDR3 sequence reads: CAISEVVRAYNEQFF. In nucleotides, the CDR3 is TGTGCCATCAGTGAAGTAGTCAGGGCGTACAATGAGCAGTTCTTC.

V and J are TRBV6-5 and TRBJ2-5; D call uncertain. The CDR3 sequence is 15 residues long. The germline V gene encodes CDR1 MNHEY and CDR2 SVGAGI. The germline V and J ends were trimmed by 3 bases and 5 bases, with 16 bases remaining between them. CDR3 in amino acids: CASSYTAVQAETQYF. The DNA for the CDR3 is TGTGCCAGCAGTTATACGGCAGTTCAGGCCGAGACCCAGTACTTC.

The chain employs TRBV6-6 and TRBJ2-7; 11 positions match TRBD1. The ends lost 5 bases at V and 6 bases at J; junction bases unmatched: 9. This CDR3 has 15 amino acids. Germline V gene sequence: CDR1 MNHNY, CDR2 SVGAGI (reference sequence). CDR3 protein: CASSLPRDRGAEQYF. The CDR3 bases are TGTGCCAGCAGTCTCCCCCGGGACAGGGGGGCCGAGCAGTACTTC.

The CDR3 region is CASSYGGSVYEQYF. The CDR3 region has the DNA TGTGCCAGCAGTTACGGGGGTAGTGTGTACGAGCAGTACTTC. The genes are TRBV6-5 and TRBJ2-7; D is possibly TRBD1 or TRBD2 (5 bases each). CDR1 and CDR2 (germline): MNHEY, SVGAGI. The V end was cut by 2 bases, the J end by 4 bases, with 12 bases between. The CDR3 loop spans 14 amino acids.

This rearrangement joins TRBV5-1 to TRBJ2-5, with TRBD1 matching over 12 bases. The CDR3 length is 16 residues. After removal of 1 base from V and 4 bases from J, the junction contained 5 bases not matched to a gene. Germline V gene data show CDR1 as SGHRS and CDR2 as YFSETQ. CDR3 DNA: TGCGCCAGCAGCTTGCGGGGACAGGGGGCATTAGAGACCCAGTACTTC. It codes for CASSLRGQGALETQYF.

Here the CDR3 DNA reads TGTGCCAGCAGCGTATCGAGGGTAAATGAGCAGTTCTTC. It is translated as CASSVSRVNEQFF. The chain joins TRBV9 to TRBJ2-1; perhaps TRBD2 as D (5 bases). In germline, CDR1 is SGDLS, CDR2 YYNGEE. This CDR3 region has 13 residues. The V gene lost 1 base and the J gene lost 7 bases, with 9 bases spanning the gap.

The chain links TRBV7-2 to TRBJ2-7, with TRBD2 matching 10 bases. Germline CDR1 and CDR2: SGHTA and FQGNSA. This CDR3 region has 15 residues. V was clipped by 5 bases and J by 3 bases; unmatched bases: 7. The CDR3 sequence: CASSQSGGALYEQYF. DNA for the CDR3: TGTGCCAGCAGCCAAAGCGGGGGGGCCCTCTACGAGCAGTACTTC.

A single count supports this clone. This chain uses TRBV27 with TRBJ2-7, with a weak D call TRBD1 (6 bases). CDR1 MNHEY and CDR2 SMNVEV come from the germline V gene (reference sequence). This CDR3 is 15 amino acids long. V was pared by 5 bases and J by 2 bases, with 16 bases between. The CDR3 nucleotides read TGTGCCAGCAGTAAATTTGCAGGGGTAACCTACGAGCAGTACTTC. Encoded protein: CASSKFAGVTYEQYF.